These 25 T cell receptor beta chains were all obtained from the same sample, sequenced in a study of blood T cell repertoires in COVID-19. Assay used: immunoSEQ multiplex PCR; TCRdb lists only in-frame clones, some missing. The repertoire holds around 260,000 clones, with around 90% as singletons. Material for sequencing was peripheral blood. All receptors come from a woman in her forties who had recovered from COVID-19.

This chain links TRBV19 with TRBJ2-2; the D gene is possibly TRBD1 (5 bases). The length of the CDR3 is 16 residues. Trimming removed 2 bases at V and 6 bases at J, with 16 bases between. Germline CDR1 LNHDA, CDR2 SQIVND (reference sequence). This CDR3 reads CASSIQGWPRAGELFF. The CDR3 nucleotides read TGTGCCAGTAGTATACAGGGCTGGCCTAGGGCCGGGGAGCTGTTTTTT.

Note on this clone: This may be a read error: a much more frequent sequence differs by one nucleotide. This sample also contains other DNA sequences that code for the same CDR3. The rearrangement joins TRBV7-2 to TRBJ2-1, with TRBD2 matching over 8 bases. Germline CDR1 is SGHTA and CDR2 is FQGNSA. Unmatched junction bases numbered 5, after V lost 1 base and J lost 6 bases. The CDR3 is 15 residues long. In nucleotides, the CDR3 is TGTGCCAGCAGCTTAGGAGCGGGAGTTGGCAATGAGCAGTTCTTC. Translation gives CASSLGAGVGNEQFF.

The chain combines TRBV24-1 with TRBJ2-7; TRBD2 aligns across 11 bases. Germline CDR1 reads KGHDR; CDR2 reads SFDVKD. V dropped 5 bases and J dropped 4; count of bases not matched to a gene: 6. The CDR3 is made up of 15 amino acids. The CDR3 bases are TGTGCCACCAGTGGAAGGGGGACTAGCGGATACGAGCAGTACTTC. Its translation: CATSGRGTSGYEQYF.

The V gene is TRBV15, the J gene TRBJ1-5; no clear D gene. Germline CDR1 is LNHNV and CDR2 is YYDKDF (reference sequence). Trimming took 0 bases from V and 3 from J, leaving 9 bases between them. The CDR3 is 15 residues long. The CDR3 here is CATSRDRTYNQPQHF. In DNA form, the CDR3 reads TGTGCCACCAGCAGAGATCGGACTTACAATCAGCCCCAGCATTTT.

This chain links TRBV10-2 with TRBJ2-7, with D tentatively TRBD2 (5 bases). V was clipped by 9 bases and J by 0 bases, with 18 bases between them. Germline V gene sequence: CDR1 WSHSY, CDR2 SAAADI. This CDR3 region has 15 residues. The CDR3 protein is CASRRMRSGSYEQYF. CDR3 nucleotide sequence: TGCGCCAGTCGGCGCATGCGAAGCGGCTCCTACGAGCAGTACTTC.

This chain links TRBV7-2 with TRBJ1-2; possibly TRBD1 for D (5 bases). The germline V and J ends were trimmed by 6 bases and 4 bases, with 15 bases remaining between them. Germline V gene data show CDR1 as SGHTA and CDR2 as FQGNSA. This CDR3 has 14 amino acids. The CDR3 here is CASRTTAPFYGYTF. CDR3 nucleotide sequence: TGTGCCAGCAGAACGACAGCGCCCTTCTATGGCTACACCTTC.

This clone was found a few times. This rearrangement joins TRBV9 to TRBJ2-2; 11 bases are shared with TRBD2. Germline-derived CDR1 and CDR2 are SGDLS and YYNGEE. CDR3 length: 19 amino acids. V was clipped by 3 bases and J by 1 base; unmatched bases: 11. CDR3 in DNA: TGTGCCAGCAGCGGTAGTACCCACGGGACTAGCGGGAACACCGGGGAGCTGTTTTTT. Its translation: CASSGSTHGTSGNTGELFF.

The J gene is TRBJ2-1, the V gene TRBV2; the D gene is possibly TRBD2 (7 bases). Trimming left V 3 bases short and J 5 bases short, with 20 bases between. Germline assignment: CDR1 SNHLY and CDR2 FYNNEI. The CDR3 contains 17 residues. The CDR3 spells CASSDLAPGEGHNEQFF. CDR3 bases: TGTGCCAGCAGTGACTTGGCCCCAGGGGAGGGGCACAATGAGCAGTTCTTC.

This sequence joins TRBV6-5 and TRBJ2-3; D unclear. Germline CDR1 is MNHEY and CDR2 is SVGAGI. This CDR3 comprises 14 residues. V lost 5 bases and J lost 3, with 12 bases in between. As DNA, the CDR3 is TGTGCCAGCAGTAGCCCCGAGATTACAGATACGCAGTATTTT. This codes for CASSSPEITDTQYF.

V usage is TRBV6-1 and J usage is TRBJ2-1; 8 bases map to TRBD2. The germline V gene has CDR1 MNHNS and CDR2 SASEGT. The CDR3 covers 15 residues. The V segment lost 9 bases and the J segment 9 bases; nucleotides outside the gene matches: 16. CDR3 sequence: CASVFPGTSASEQFF. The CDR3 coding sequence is TGTGCCAGTGTTTTTCCCGGGACTAGTGCGAGTGAGCAGTTCTTC.

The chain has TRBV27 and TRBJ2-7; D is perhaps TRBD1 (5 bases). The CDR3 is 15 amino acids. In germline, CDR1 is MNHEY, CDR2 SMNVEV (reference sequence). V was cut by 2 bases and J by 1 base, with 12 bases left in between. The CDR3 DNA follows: TGTGCCAGCAGTTTAGGTACAGGACAATCCTACGAGCAGTACTTC. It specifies CASSLGTGQSYEQYF.

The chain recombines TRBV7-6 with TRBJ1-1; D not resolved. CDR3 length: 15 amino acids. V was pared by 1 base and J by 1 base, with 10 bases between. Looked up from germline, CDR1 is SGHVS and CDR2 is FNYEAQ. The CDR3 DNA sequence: TGTGCCAGCAGCTTAGGGTGGGCAACGAACACTGAAGCTTTCTTT. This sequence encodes CASSLGWATNTEAFF.

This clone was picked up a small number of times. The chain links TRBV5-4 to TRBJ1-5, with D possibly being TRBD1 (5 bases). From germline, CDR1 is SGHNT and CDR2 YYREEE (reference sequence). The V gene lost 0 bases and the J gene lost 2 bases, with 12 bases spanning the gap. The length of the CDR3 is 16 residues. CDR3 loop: CASSLGGTGGNQPQHF. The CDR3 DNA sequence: TGTGCCAGCAGCTTGGGCGGGACGGGTGGCAATCAGCCCCAGCATTTT.

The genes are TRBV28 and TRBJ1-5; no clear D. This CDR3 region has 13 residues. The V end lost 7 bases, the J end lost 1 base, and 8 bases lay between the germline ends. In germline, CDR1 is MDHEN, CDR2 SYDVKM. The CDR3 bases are TGTGCCAGCATCCCCGGGAGCAATCAGCCCCAGCATTTT. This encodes CASIPGSNQPQHF.

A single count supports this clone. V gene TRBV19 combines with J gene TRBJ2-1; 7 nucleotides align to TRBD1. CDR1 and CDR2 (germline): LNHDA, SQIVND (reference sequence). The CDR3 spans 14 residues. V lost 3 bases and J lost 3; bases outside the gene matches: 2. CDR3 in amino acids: CASSMDRLYNEQFF. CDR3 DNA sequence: TGTGCCAGTAGTATGGACAGGCTCTACAATGAGCAGTTCTTC. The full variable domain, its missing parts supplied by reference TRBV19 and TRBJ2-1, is DGGITQSPKYLFRKEGQNVTLSCEQNLNHDAMYWYRQDPGQGLRLIYYSQIVNDFQKGDIAEGYSVSREKKESFPLTVTSAQKNPTAFYLCASSMDRLYNEQFFGPGTRLTVL.

CDR3 coding DNA: TGTGCCAGCAGCCATGGCCGGACTAGCGGTGTCGAGCAGTACTTC. It translates to CASSHGRTSGVEQYF. The rearrangement uses TRBV3-1 (or the pseudogene TRBV3-2) and TRBJ2-7; TRBD2 matches at 10 bases. The germline gives CDR1 LGHDT, CDR2 YNNKEL (reference sequence). J was trimmed by 6 bases and V by 3 bases; bases with no gene match: 8. CDR3 size: 15 residues.

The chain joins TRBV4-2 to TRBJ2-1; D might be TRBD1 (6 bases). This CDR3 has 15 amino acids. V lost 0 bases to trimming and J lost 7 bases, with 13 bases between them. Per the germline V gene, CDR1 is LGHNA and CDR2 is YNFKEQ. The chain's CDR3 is CASSQEGAQGNEQFF. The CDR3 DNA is TGTGCCAGCAGCCAAGAGGGGGCGCAGGGGAATGAGCAGTTCTTC.

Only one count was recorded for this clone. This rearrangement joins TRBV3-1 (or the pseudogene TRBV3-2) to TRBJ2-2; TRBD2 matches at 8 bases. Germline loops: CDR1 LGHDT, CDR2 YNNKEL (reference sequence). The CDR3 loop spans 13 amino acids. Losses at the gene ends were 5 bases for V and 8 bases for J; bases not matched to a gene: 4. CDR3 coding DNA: TGTGCCAGCAGCGAAGCGGGAGTAGGGGAGCTGTTTTTT. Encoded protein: CASSEAGVGELFF.

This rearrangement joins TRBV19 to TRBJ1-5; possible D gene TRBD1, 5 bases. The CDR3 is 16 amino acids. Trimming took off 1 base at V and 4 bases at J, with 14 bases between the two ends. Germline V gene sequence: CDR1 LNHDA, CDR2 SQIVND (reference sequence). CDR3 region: CASSIAAGNQNQPQHF. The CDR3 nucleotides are TGTGCCAGTAGTATAGCGGCAGGGAACCAGAATCAGCCCCAGCATTTT.

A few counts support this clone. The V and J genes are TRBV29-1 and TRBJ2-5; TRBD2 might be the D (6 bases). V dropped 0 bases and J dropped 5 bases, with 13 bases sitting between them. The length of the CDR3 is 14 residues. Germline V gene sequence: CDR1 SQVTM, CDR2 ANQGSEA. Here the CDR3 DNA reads TGCAGCGTTGAAGATCGCGGGGAGGAGGAGACCCAGTACTTC. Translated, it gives CSVEDRGEEETQYF.

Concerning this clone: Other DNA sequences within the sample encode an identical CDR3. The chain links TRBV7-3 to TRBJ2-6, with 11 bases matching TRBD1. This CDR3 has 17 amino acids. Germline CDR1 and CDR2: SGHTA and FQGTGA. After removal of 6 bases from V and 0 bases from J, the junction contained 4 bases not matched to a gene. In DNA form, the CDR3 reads TGTGCCAGCAGTCCGGGACAGGGGGACTCTGGGGCCAACGTCCTGACTTTC. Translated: CASSPGQGDSGANVLTF.

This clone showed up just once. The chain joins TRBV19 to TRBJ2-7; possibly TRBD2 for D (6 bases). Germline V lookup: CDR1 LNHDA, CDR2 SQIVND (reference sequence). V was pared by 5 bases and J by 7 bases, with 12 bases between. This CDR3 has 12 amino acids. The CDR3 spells CASSVRAGEQYF. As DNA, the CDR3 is TGTGCCAGTAGTGTCAGGGCGGGGGAGCAGTACTTC. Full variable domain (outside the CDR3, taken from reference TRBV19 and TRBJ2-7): DGGITQSPKYLFRKEGQNVTLSCEQNLNHDAMYWYRQDPGQGLRLIYYSQIVNDFQKGDIAEGYSVSREKKESFPLTVTSAQKNPTAFYLCASSVRAGEQYFGPGTRLTVT.

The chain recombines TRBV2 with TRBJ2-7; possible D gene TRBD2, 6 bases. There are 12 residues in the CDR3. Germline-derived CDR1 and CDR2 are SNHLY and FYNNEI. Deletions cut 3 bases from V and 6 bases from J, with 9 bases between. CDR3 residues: CASSDGTLEQYF. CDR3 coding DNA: TGTGCCAGCAGTGACGGGACTCTCGAGCAGTACTTC.

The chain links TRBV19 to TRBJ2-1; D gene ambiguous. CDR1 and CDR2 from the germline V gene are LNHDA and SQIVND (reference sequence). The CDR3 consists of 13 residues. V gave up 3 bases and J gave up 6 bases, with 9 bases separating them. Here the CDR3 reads CASSIAGFNEQFF. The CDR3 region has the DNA TGTGCCAGTAGTATTGCAGGTTTCAATGAGCAGTTCTTC.

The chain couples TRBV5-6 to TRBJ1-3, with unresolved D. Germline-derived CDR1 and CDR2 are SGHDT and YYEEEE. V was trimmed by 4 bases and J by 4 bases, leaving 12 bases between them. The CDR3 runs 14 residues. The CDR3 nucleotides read TGTGCCAGCAGCCCCGCGGGAGGGGGAAACACCATATATTTT. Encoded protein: CASSPAGGGNTIYF.